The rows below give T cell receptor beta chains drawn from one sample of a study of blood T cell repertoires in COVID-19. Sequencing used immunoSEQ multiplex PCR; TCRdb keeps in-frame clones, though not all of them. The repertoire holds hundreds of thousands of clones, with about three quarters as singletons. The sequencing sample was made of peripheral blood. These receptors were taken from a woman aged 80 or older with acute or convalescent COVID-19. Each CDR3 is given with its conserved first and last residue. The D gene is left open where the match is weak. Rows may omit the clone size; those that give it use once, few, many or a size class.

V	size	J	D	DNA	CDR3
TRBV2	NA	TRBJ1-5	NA	TGTGCCAGCAGCCGGACGGGGGTAAGGGTGGCCCAGCATTTT	CASSRTGVRVAQHF
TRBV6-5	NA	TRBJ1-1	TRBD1	TGTGCCAGCACTTACAGGGGTGGCACTGAAGCTTTCTTT	CASTYRGGTEAFF
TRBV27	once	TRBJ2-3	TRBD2	TGTGCCAGCACTGTCAAGCGGGGAGAACCGATGCCTCAGGATACGCAGTATTTT	CASTVKRGEPMPQDTQYF
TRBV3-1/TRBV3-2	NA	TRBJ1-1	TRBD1	TGTGCCAGCAGCGAACAGGGGTTTGCCACTGAAGCTTTCTTT	CASSEQGFATEAFF
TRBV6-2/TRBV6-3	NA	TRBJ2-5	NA	NA	CASSSSGLAEETQYF
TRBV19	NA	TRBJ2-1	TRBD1	TGTGCCACCTCAGGGGGAACTAGCTCCTACAATGAGCAGTTCTTC	CATSGGTSSYNEQFF
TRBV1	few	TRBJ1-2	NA	TGCACCAGCAGCCACAGGGGACACTATGGCTACACCTTC	CTSSHRGHYGYTF
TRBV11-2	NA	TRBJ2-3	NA	TGTGCCAGCAGCTTAGTTAGCGGTGCCAGCACAGATACGCAGTATTTT	CASSLVSGASTDTQYF
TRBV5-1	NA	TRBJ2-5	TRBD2	TGCGCCAGCAGCTTCCTAGCGGGAGAGGGAGAGACCCAGTACTTC	CASSFLAGEGETQYF
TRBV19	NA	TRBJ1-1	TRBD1	TGTGCCAGTGGTAGCGGCAGGGGGATTTCTGAAGCTTTCTTT	CASGSGRGISEAFF
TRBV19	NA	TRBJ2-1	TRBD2	TGTGCCAGTAAGTTTGGGACTAGCGCACACAATGAGCAGTTCTTC	CASKFGTSAHNEQFF
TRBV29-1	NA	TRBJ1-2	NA	TGCAGCGTTGATAGGGGGGGCTATGGCTACACCTTC	CSVDRGGYGYTF
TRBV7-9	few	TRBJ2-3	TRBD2	TGTGCCAGCAGCTTATTAAGCGGGAGCTCAGATACGCAGTATTTT	CASSLLSGSSDTQYF
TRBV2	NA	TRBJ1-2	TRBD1	TGTGCCAGTGGGAGTTCGGGACAGCTCTATGGCTACACCTTC	CASGSSGQLYGYTF
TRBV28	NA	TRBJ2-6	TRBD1	TGTGCCAGCAGTCCCCCGGGACAGGGGAATTTTGGGGCCAACGTCCTGACTTTC	CASSPPGQGNFGANVLTF